This TCR beta chain was sequenced in a study of CD8+ T cells in alopecia areata (dated 2018 in TCRdb). Notes on the research overall: Treated patients were enrolled in an open-label pilot trial of oral tofacitinib, 5 to 10 mg twice daily, for moderate-to-severe alopecia areata. The study used high-throughput TCRbeta sequencing to examine T cell clonal expansion in alopecia areata, in both the C3H/HeJ mouse model and human patients. immunoSEQ multiplex PCR using 35 Vbeta forward primers and 13 Jbeta reverse primers was used to amplify TCRbeta CDR3 regions. Scalp tissue and sorted CD4+ and CD8+ peripheral blood T cells from patchy and totalis/universalis alopecia areata patients and from healthy controls were covered by human TCRbeta sequencing. Scalp clonality was compared among normal scalp (n=4), patchy alopecia areata scalp (n=8), and alopecia totalis/universalis scalp (n=8). RNA was extracted with the PAXgene miRNA kit for fixed scalp, the miRNeasy kit for PBMCs, and the RNeasy kit for mouse skin. Tofacitinib-treated patients had biopsies at baseline and at 4 and 24 weeks of treatment, with a later scalp biopsy in several patients. Patients stayed on tofacitinib for 6 to 18 months and then had 6 months of follow-up off drug so that delayed response and recurrence could be assessed.

As to this clone: The antigen it binds to is not known. No much larger clonotype is one base removed from it; base qualities were not supplied.

From alopecia areata patients, peripheral blood was collected along with lesional scalp punch biopsies. PBMCs were isolated by density centrifugation and stained for CD3, CD4 and CD8, after which CD4+ and CD8+ T cells were sorted on a FACSAria. Results and caveats for the whole study, not just this receptor: Scalp TCR repertoire analysis is complicated because resident alphabeta T cells in normal human skin are also sequenced, whereas mouse skin is dominated by gammadelta T cells. Compared with mice, TCR sequences shared between patients were less clear, possibly partly because of HLA diversity across the patient population. Higher clonality and more expanded CD8+ clones were observed in lesional scalp than in normal scalp, particularly in alopecia totalis/universalis, a finding suggestive of antigenic drive.

The library was prepared using the immunoSEQ multiplex PCR assay. RNA was extracted from all samples and reverse transcribed into cDNA as template for TCR sequencing. SuperScript III was used for first-strand cDNA synthesis, primed with a 2:1 mix of oligo-dT and random hexamers. Amplification bias was assessed with a synthetic immune receptor repertoire, and residual bias was removed computationally. The published analysis was carried out like this. Raw reads were preprocessed to remove errors, and CDR3 was defined by IMGT conventions from the conserved cysteine to phenylalanine. Clonality was computed as 1 minus the Shannon entropy, with the entropy normalized by log2 of the number of productive unique TCRs. Scalp TCRbeta sequences were cross-referenced with sorted blood CD4 and CD8 repertoires so that the CD4 or CD8 identity of scalp clones could be inferred. TCRdb carries this immuneACCESS record with in-frame sequences only. Its versions omit some clonotypes, under half of them owing to an unresolved V gene in the studies checked, with the rest unexplained. V and J calls and clone size are given by that table; D and trimming were obtained from the DNA. This sample has some 95,000 clones in its table, and over 40% of those were observed once. The ten largest clones add up to around 0.8% of the sample.

Material: CD4+ T cells sorted from blood. The sequence was collected from a human donor with alopecia areata.

This receptor carries the CDR3 CASSSRLARGGNGEQFF. The sequence in DNA is TGTGCCAGCAGCTCCCGGCTGGCTCGGGGGGGCAACGGTGAGCAGTTCTTC. The rearranged chain carries TRBV11-2 and TRBJ2-1, and 8 junction bases match TRBD2. Trimming leaves V shorter by 4 bases and J shorter by 9 bases, with the junction holding 17 bases beyond the gene matches. CDR3 length: 17 amino acids, cysteine to phenylalanine. The retained sequence is limited to the CDR3, 51 bases, with the frame set at the first base. For CDR1 and CDR2, the germline V gene lists SGHAT and FQNNGV.